Listed here are 2 T cell receptor beta chains from one sample, sequenced in a study of blood T cell repertoires in COVID-19. Using immunoSEQ multiplex PCR, the repertoire was profiled, and TCRdb retains in-frame clones only, with some absent. Counted here are about 33,000 clones, 80% to 95% occurring once; the ten biggest clones make up around 0.9%. Specimen: peripheral blood. The receptors come from a male donor with active COVID-19.

The chain is built from TRBV18 and TRBJ1-1; D gene ambiguous. The CDR3 loop spans 13 amino acids. Between the trimmed V and J ends, which lost 3 bases and 0 bases, there was a span of 5 bases. Germline lookup yields CDR1 KGHSH and CDR2 LQKENI. DNA for the CDR3: TGTGCCAGCTCACCGGACTTGAACACTGAAGCTTTCTTT. Residues: CASSPDLNTEAFF.

The chain employs TRBV7-2 and TRBJ2-7; TRBD2 matches at 10 bases. V was pared by 4 bases and J by 3 bases, with 6 bases of the junction left unmatched. Germline V gives CDR1 SGHTA, CDR2 FQGNSA. The CDR3 loop spans 15 amino acids. CDR3 nucleotide sequence: TGTGCCAGCAGCTCGGTAGCGGGGGGCGTCTACGAGCAGTACTTC. It specifies CASSSVAGGVYEQYF.